What follows is one TCR beta chain and its context. Its specificity is not known. The PCR was carried out with 60 Vbeta primers and 13 Jbeta primers. This table comes from immunoSEQ multiplex PCR, and its TCRdb copy is limited to in-frame clones, with some not included. The sample includes roughly 130,000 clones, about 80% of them seen just once. The CDR3 consists of 13 residues. Trimming took 2 bases from V and 5 from J; bases not matched to a gene: 5. The germline V gene encodes CDR1 SQVTM and CDR2 ANQGSEA. This sample was taken from a study of cytomegalovirus exposure and HLA in healthy donors. At the level of the study: Unique TCRs numbering about 87 million, obtained from HLA-typed donors, made up an early data release. Findings and limits, study-wide: CMV serostatus alone was available as immune exposure information.

The V and J genes are TRBV29-1 and TRBJ2-7, with 8 bases identical to TRBD1. The receptor was isolated from a young man in good health and CMV-seronegative. Sample: PBMCs. The CDR3 sequence: CSVESNRGDEQYF. CDR3 nucleotide sequence: TGCAGCGTTGAATCCAACAGGGGGGACGAGCAGTACTTC.